A selection of T cell receptor beta chains follows, all from one sample in a study of cytomegalovirus exposure and HLA in healthy donors. Data came from immunoSEQ multiplex PCR; TCRdb stores just in-frame clones and leaves some out. This table holds some 190,000 clones, 75% to 85% found once. Sequenced input: PBMCs. The receptors come from a man aged 18 to 30 in good health and CMV-seronegative. Each CDR3 is given with its conserved first and last residue. D genes are given only for firm matches. For some rows the clone size is stated as once, few or many, or as a class when expanded; others skip it.

>TRBJ1-3|TRBV30|-|-
CAWSTVVTFSGNTIYF
TGTGCCTGGAGTACGGTAGTCACCTTCTCTGGAAACACCATATATTTT
>TRBJ2-7|TRBV27|TRBD1|-
CATSTGASYEQYF
TGTGCCACCTCTACAGGGGCATCCTACGAGCAGTACTTC
>TRBJ2-2|TRBV7-3|-|once
CASRRSGDTGELFF
TGTGCCAGCCGTAGATCAGGGGACACCGGGGAGCTGTTTTTT
>TRBJ1-1|TRBV18|-|-
CASSPQQENTEAFF
TGTGCCAGCTCACCACAACAGGAGAACACTGAAGCTTTCTTT
>TRBJ2-7|TRBV6-6|TRBD2|-
CASSRTSLDEQYF
TGTGCCAGCAGCCGGACTAGTTTGGACGAGCAGTACTTC
>TRBJ1-4|TRBV5-6|-|-
CASSPVGDPEKLFF
TGTGCCAGCAGCCCGGTCGGAGACCCTGAAAAACTGTTTTTT
>TRBJ1-2|TRBV2|TRBD1|-
CASSEDRGGSDTF
TGTGCCAGCAGTGAGGACAGGGGGGGGTCGGACACCTTC
>TRBJ2-1|TRBV6-5|-|-
CASSYVPGGYNEQFF
TGTGCCAGCAGTTATGTCCCAGGGGGGTACAATGAGCAGTTCTTC
>TRBJ2-2|TRBV19|-|-
CASSWTENTGELFF
TGTGCCAGTAGTTGGACAGAGAACACCGGGGAGCTGTTTTTT
>TRBJ1-2|TRBV7-9|TRBD1|-
CASSLAGGDGYTF
TGTGCCAGCAGCTTAGCAGGGGGCGATGGCTACACCTTC
>TRBJ2-3|TRBV19|-|-
CASSIRGRSTDTQYF
TGTGCCAGTAGTATCAGAGGTAGGAGCACAGATACGCAGTATTTT
>TRBJ1-5|TRBV30|TRBD1|-
CAWSPNRGLNSNQPQHF
TGTGCCTGGTCCCCTAACAGGGGGCTCAATAGCAATCAGCCCCAGCATTTT
>TRBJ2-5|TRBV28|TRBD1|-
CASRGRDRGAKETQYF
TGTGCCAGCAGGGGCCGGGACAGGGGTGCCAAAGAGACCCAGTACTTC
>TRBJ2-5|TRBV5-1|-|-
CASSMQQGETQYF
TGCGCCAGCAGCATGCAACAGGGAGAGACCCAGTACTTC
>TRBJ1-3|TRBV19|TRBD1|-
CASSIGTGGNTIYF
TGTGCCAGTAGTATCGGGACAGGAGGAAACACCATATATTTT
>TRBJ2-7|TRBV7-9|-|-
CASSFGETYEQYF
TGTGCCAGCAGCTTCGGGGAAACCTACGAGCAGTACTTC
>TRBJ1-1|TRBV19|-|few
CASSIDPGGGAFF
TGTGCCAGTAGTATTGACCCCGGGGGAGGCGCTTTCTTT
>TRBJ1-6|TRBV7-9|TRBD1|once
CASSQPAPDRGYNSPLHF
TGTGCCAGCAGCCAACCGGCCCCGGACAGGGGGTATAATTCACCCCTCCACTTT
>TRBJ2-5|TRBV30|-|-
CAWGRSETQYF
TGTGCCTGGGGGAGGAGTGAGACCCAGTACTTC
>TRBJ2-1|TRBV6-5|TRBD2|-
CATTGVSGGWNEQFF
TGTGCCACTACCGGGGTGAGCGGGGGTTGGAATGAGCAGTTCTTC
>TRBJ1-1|TRBV27|-|-
CASSPRPGMDPEAFF
TGTGCCAGCAGTCCACGGCCAGGGATGGATCCTGAAGCTTTCTTT
>TRBJ1-2|TRBV1|-|-
CTSSQARVDYTF
TGCACCAGCAGCCAAGCCAGGGTGGACTACACCTTC
>TRBJ2-5|TRBV12-5|TRBD2|-
CASGLVGSAGVGETQYF
TGTGCTAGTGGTTTGGTAGGTTCGGCGGGAGTTGGGGAGACCCAGTACTTC
>TRBJ2-7|TRBV18|TRBD1|-
CASSSDRGREQYF
TGTGCCAGCTCATCGGACAGGGGGCGCGAGCAGTACTTC
>TRBJ2-2|TRBV5-4|TRBD2|few
CASSHSGTHTGELFF
TGTGCCAGCAGCCATAGCGGGACCCACACCGGGGAGCTGTTTTTT
>TRBJ2-7|TRBV7-2|-|-
CASSLGGIFSYEQYF
TGTGCCAGCAGCTTAGGAGGGATATTCTCCTACGAGCAGTACTTC
>TRBJ2-1|TRBV6-1|-|-
CASSPTGYRVSEQFF
TGTGCCAGCAGCCCAACAGGGTACCGGGTGAGTGAGCAGTTCTTC